These 3 T cell receptor beta chains were all obtained from the same sample, sequenced in a study of blood T cell repertoires in COVID-19. Clones were sequenced by immunoSEQ multiplex PCR, and TCRdb holds only the in-frame ones, with some missing. The sample lists hundreds of thousands of clones, roughly 85% occurring once. The sample comprised PBMCs or T cells enriched from blood (not recorded which). The receptors here all came from a woman in her thirties or forties with acute COVID-19.

This chain links TRBV21-1 with TRBJ2-7; TRBD1, the table's D call, lacks a check against the DNA. TRBV21-1 is recorded as a pseudogene. CDR3 length equals 13 residues. The CDR3 nucleotides are TGTGCCAGCAGCAAAAGGACAAAGCACGAGCAGTACTTC. Amino acids: CASSKRTKHEQYF.

This chain links TRBV10-1 with TRBJ2-5; D is ambiguous. CDR3 length: 13 amino acids. From germline, CDR1 is WNHNN and CDR2 SYGVQD (reference sequence). Trimming removed 7 bases at V and 2 bases at J, with 11 bases between. The DNA of the CDR3 is TGCGCCAGCAAGGAGTCGGCACAAGAGACCCAGTACTTC. Its translation is CASKESAQETQYF.

V gene TRBV5-4 combines with J gene TRBJ2-7; possible D gene TRBD2, 6 bases. This CDR3 spans 14 amino acids. Germline V lookup: CDR1 SGHNT, CDR2 YYREEE (reference sequence). Trimming took off 4 bases at V and 2 bases at J, with 13 bases between the two ends. The chain's CDR3 is CASSLGTPPYEQYF. In nucleotides, the CDR3 is TGTGCCAGCAGCCTCGGGACTCCTCCCTACGAGCAGTACTTC.